This T cell receptor (beta chain) is from a study of blood T cell repertoires in COVID-19. Study-level background: COVID-19 samples, acute and convalescent, were from the United States, Italy and Spain. From T cells, B-cell-depleted T cells, or PBMCs came the material, which was cDNA or gDNA.

Per the study methods: Reference gene primer amplification in the assay estimated nucleated cell counts. The table came from immunoSEQ multiplex PCR; TCRdb's copy has only in-frame clones and leaves some out. The D gene and trimming were derived from the DNA, and the V and J assignments and clone size from that table. The sample includes around 200,000 clones, roughly nine tenths seen only once; the top ten take 1.1%. Deletions cut 8 bases from V and 2 bases from J, with 13 bases between. Germline V lookup: CDR1 KGHSH, CDR2 LQKENI. The CDR3 totals 14 residues. This clonotype originated in a young man with acute or convalescent COVID-19. The chain carries TRBV18 and TRBJ1-5; weak D call: TRBD1 (6 bases). The sequenced sample consisted of peripheral blood. The CDR3 sequence: CASGDRHGNQPQHF. CDR3 in DNA: TGTGCCAGCGGAGACAGGCACGGCAATCAGCCCCAGCATTTT.